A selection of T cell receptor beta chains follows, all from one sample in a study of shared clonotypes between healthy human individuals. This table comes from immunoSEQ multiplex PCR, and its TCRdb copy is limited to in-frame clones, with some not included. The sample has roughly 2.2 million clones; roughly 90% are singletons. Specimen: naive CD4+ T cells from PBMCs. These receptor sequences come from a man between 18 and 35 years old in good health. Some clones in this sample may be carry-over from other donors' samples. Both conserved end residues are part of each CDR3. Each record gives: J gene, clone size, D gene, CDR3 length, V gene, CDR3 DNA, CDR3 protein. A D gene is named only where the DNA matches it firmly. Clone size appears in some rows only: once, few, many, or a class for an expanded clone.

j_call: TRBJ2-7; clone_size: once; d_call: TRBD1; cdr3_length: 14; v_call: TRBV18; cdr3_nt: TGTGCCAGCTCACCCGGACAGGGAATCCACGAGCAGTACTTC; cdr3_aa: CASSPGQGIHEQYF
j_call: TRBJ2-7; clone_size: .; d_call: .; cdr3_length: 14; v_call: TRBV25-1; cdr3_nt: TGTGCCAGCAGGGGGGGATCCAAAGGGGACGAGCAGTACTTC; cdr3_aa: CASRGGSKGDEQYF
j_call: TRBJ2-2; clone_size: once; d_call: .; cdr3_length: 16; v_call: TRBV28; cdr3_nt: TGTGCCAGCAGGTCAGCGGGTACCGCGAACACCGGGGAGCTGTTTTTT; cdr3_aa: CASRSAGTANTGELFF
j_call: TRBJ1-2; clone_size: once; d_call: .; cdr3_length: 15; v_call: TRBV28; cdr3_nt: TGTGCCAGCAGCCTCCCGGCGGGGGCAAGCTATGGCTACACCTTC; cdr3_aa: CASSLPAGASYGYTF
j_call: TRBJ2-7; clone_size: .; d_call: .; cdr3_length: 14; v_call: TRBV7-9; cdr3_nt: TGTGCCAGCAGCTTGTCTCGGCCGGGTTACGAGCAGTACTTC; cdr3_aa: CASSLSRPGYEQYF
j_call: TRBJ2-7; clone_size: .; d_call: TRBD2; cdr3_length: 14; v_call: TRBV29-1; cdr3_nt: TGCAGCGTCAAGAGGGGAGGGAACGGCTACGAGCAGTACTTC; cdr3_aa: CSVKRGGNGYEQYF
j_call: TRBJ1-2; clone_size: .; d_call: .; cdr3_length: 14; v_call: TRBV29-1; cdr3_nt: TGCAGCGTTGCGGTCGGACGATTTAACTATGGCTACACCTTC; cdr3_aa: CSVAVGRFNYGYTF
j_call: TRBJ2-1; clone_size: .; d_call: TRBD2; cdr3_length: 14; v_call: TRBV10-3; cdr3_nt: TGTGCCATCAGGAGACTAGCGGGCAACAATGAGCAGTTCTTC; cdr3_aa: CAIRRLAGNNEQFF
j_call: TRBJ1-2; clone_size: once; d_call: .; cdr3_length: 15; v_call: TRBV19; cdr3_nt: TGTGCCAGTAGTACGAATAAGGGGTATTTCAGTGGCTACACCTTC; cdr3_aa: CASSTNKGYFSGYTF
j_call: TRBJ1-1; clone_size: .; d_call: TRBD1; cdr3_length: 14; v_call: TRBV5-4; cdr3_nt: TGTGCCAGCAGCTGGACAGGGATGAACACTGAAGCTTTCTTT; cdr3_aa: CASSWTGMNTEAFF
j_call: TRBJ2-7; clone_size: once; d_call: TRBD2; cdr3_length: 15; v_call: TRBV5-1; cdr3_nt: TGCGCCAGCAGCCTAGGGACTAGCGGGAGTTACGAGCAGTACTTC; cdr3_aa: CASSLGTSGSYEQYF
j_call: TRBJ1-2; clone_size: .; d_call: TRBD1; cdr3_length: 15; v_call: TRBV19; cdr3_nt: TGTGCCAGTAGTCGCTGGGACAGGGGGCTGTATGGCTACACCTTC; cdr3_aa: CASSRWDRGLYGYTF
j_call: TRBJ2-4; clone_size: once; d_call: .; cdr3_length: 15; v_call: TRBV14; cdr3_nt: TGTGCCAGCAGCTCTCGGGAGCTAGCCAAAAACATTCAGTACTTC; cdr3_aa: CASSSRELAKNIQYF
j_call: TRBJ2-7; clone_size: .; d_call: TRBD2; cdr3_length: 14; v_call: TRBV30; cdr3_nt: TGTGCCGGAAACCCTAGCGGGCGTGCCTACGAGCAGTACTTC; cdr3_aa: CAGNPSGRAYEQYF
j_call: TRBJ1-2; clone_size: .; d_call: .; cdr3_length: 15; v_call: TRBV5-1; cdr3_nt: TGCGCCAGCAGCACCCTCGGGGGGCCAGACTATGGCTACACCTTC; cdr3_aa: CASSTLGGPDYGYTF
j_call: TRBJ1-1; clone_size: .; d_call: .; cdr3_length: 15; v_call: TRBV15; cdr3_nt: TGTGCCACCACCCAGGCGGGGGCAGGAGGCACTGAAGCTTTCTTT; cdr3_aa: CATTQAGAGGTEAFF
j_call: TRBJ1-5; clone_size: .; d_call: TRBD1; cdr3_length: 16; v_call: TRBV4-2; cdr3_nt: TGTGCCAGCAGCCAAGATCAGGGGACAGTGAATCAGCCCCAGCATTTT; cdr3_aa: CASSQDQGTVNQPQHF
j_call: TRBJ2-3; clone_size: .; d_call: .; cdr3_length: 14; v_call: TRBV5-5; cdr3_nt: TGTGCCAGCAGCTTTGGGTCACCGGCAGATACGCAGTATTTT; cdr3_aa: CASSFGSPADTQYF
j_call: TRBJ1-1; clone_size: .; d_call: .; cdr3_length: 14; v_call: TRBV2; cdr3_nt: TGTGCCAGCAGTGAAGAGGGTAGGAACACTGAAGCTTTCTTT; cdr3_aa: CASSEEGRNTEAFF
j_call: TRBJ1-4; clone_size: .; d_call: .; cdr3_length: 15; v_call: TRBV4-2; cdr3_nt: TGTGCCAGCAGCCAAGAGGCAGCAGCGTTTGAAAAACTGTTTTTT; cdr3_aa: CASSQEAAAFEKLFF
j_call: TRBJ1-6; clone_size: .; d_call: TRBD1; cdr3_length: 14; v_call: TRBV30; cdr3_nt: TGTGCCTGGAGCCGGACAGGGGGCGATTCACCCCTCCACTTT; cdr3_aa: CAWSRTGGDSPLHF
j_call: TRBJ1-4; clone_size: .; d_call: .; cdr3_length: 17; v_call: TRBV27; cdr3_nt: TGTGCCAGCAGTCTTGGGGGGGGACGTCTTGGTAATGAAAAACTGTTTTTT; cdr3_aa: CASSLGGGRLGNEKLFF
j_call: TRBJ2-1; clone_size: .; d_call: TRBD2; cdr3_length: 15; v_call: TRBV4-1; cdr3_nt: TGCGCCAGCAGCCCCGGACTAGCCAGGCAGACTGAGCAGTTCTTC; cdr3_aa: CASSPGLARQTEQFF
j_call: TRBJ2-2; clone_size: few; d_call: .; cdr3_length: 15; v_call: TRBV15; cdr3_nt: TGTGCCACCAGCAGCCTGCCAGGGGTCACCGGGGAGCTGTTTTTT; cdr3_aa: CATSSLPGVTGELFF
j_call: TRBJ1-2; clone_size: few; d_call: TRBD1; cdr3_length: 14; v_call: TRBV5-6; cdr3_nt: TGTGCCAGCAGTAGGCCTACAGGGGACTATGGCTACACCTTC; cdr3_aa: CASSRPTGDYGYTF
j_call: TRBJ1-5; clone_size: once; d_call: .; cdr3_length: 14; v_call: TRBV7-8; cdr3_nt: TGTGCCAGCAGCTCTCAAAGTGGGGTACAGCCCCAGCATTTT; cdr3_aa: CASSSQSGVQPQHF
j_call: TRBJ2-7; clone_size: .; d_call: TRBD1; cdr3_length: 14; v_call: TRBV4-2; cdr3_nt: TGTGCCAGCAGCGCACCGGGACAGGTCTCCGAGCAGTACTTC; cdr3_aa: CASSAPGQVSEQYF
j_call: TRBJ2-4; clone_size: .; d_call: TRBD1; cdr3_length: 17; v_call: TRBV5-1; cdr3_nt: TGCGCCAGCAGCCTGACGGGACAGGGCTCAATGAGAAACATTCAGTACTTC; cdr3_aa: CASSLTGQGSMRNIQYF
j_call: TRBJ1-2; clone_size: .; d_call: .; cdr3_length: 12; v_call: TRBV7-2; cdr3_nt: TGTGCCAGCACCCCCACCTCCTATGGCTACACCTTC; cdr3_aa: CASTPTSYGYTF
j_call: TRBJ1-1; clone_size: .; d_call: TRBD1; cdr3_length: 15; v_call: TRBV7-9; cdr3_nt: TGTGCCAGCAGCTACCCAGGACAGGGAAACACTGAAGCTTTCTTT; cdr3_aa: CASSYPGQGNTEAFF
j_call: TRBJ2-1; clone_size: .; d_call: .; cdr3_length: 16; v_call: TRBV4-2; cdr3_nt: TGTGCCAGCAGCCAAGGCCGGGCTAGCTCTTACAATGAGCAGTTCTTC; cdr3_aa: CASSQGRASSYNEQFF
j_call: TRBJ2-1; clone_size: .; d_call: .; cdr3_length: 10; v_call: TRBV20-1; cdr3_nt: TGCAGTGCCCACTACAATGAGCAGTTCTTC; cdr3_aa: CSAHYNEQFF
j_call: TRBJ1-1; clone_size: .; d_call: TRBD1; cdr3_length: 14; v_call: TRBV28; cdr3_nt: TGTGCCAGCAGTCACAGGGGGCAGAACACTGAAGCTTTCTTT; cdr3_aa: CASSHRGQNTEAFF
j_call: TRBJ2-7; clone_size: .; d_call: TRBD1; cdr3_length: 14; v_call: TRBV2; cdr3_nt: TGTGCCAGCCATAGGGACAGGAGCTCCTACGAGCAGTACTTC; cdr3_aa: CASHRDRSSYEQYF
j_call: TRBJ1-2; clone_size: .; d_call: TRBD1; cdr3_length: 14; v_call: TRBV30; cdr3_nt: TGTGCCTGGAGATTCTGGGACAGGGGATATGGCTACACCTTC; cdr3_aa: CAWRFWDRGYGYTF
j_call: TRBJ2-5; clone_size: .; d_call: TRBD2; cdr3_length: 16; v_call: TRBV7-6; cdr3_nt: TGTGCCAGCAGCTTAGGACTAGCGGGAGTGGTGGAGACCCAGTACTTC; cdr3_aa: CASSLGLAGVVETQYF
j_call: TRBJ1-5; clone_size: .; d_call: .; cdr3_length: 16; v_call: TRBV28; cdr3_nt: TGTGCCAGCACCGACAGGAGTTTTTATAGCAATCAGCCCCAGCATTTT; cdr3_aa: CASTDRSFYSNQPQHF
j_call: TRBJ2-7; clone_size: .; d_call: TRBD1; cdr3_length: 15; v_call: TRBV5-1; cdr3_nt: TGCGCCAGCAGCTTGGCTACAGGGGAAGGCTACGAGCAGTACTTC; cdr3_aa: CASSLATGEGYEQYF
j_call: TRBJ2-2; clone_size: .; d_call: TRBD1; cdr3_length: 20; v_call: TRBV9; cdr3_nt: TGTGCCAGCAGCGTAGCCACAGGGGCGGGTTCCCTTGGGAACACCGGGGAGCTGTTTTTT; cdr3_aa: CASSVATGAGSLGNTGELFF
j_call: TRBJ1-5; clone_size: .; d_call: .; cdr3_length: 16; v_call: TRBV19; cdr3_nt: TGTGCCAGCGGGACTCCGGACCCCCATAGCAATCAGCCCCAGCATTTT; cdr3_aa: CASGTPDPHSNQPQHF
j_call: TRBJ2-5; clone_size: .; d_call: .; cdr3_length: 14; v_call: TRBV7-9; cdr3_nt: TGTGCCAGCAGCTTAGTAGGGGGTCAAGAGACCCAGTACTTC; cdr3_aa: CASSLVGGQETQYF
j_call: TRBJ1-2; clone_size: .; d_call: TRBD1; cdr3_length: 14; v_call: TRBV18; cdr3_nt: TGTGCCAGCTCACCACGACAGGGCGACTATGGCTACACCTTC; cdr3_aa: CASSPRQGDYGYTF